This T cell receptor beta chain is from a study of cytomegalovirus exposure and HLA in healthy donors. Study-wide results and caveats: Altogether, 150 to 200 TCR beta chains were recorded as cytomegalovirus-associated. According to reports, the classifier identified cytomegalovirus status with high specificity and sensitivity.

This CDR3 is built from 13 residues. Germline CDR1 and CDR2: GTSNPN and SVGIG (reference sequence). Germline trimming cut 2 bases from V and 7 bases from J; bases unmatched to any gene: 7. Method: immunoSEQ multiplex PCR; TCRdb's copy keeps in-frame clones and lacks some. The sample lists more than 95,000 clones, about 88% occurring once. Details on this clone: The antigen remains undetermined.

This chain connects TRBV30 to TRBJ2-5; 7 nucleotides agree with TRBD2. The clonotype was recovered from a woman aged 18-35 years in good health and CMV-seropositive. The sequencing input was PBMCs. The chain's CDR3 is CAWSPPGRGTQYF. The CDR3 DNA sequence: TGTGCCTGGAGTCCCCCGGGGAGGGGGACCCAGTACTTC.